The 19 T cell receptor beta chains below come from one sample, sequenced in a study of Ad26.COV2.S vaccination and SARS-CoV-2 variants. Treatment here: around 19 received Ad26.COV2.S at low or high dose, single or two shots; 5 received placebo; per-sample allocation not given. Specimen acquisition occurred on day 63 following the initial vaccine or placebo injection. Here immunoSEQ multiplex PCR was the method, and the copy in TCRdb shows in-frame clones only, minus some. This table holds about 470,000 clones, roughly 91% found once. The sample here was peripheral blood, taken in a trial of Ad26.COV2.S vaccine versus placebo. The receptors originated from a person aged 18-60 years who received the Ad26.COV2.S COVID-19 vaccine or a placebo.

The chain joins TRBV12-3 or TRBV12-4 to TRBJ1-5; D unclear. The CDR3 runs to 13 residues. V gave up 2 bases and J gave up 7 bases, with 9 bases separating them. The CDR3 sequence is CASSLQRTQPQHF. The DNA of the CDR3 is TGTGCCAGCAGTTTACAGAGAACACAGCCCCAGCATTTT.

The rearrangement links TRBV5-5 to TRBJ1-4, with no clear D. This CDR3 has 13 residues. Germline V gives CDR1 SGHKS, CDR2 YYEKEE (reference sequence). V dropped 0 bases and J dropped 4 bases, with 4 bases sitting between them. CDR3 amino acids: CASSLGFNEKLFF. The DNA for the CDR3 is TGTGCCAGCAGCTTGGGATTTAATGAAAAACTGTTTTTT.

The chain uses TRBV5-1 and TRBJ1-2; perhaps TRBD1 as D (5 bases). The CDR3 sequence is 12 residues long. Germline assignment: CDR1 SGHRS and CDR2 YFSETQ. The V end was cut by 5 bases, the J end by 8 bases, with 13 bases between. The CDR3 loop reads CASSEQGRGYTF. CDR3 bases: TGCGCCAGCAGTGAGCAGGGTCGGGGCTACACCTTC.

The V and J genes are TRBV5-1 and TRBJ2-1; TRBD2 aligns across 8 bases. The CDR3 length is 15 residues. With V trimmed by 0 bases and J by 6 bases, 5 bases remained unmatched. The germline V gene has CDR1 SGHRS and CDR2 YFSETQ. CDR3 nucleotides: TGCGCCAGCAGCTTGGTCGGACTAGCTGGCAATGAGCAGTTCTTC. This gives the protein CASSLVGLAGNEQFF. Full variable domain (remainder filled in from reference TRBV5-1 and TRBJ2-1): KAGVTQTPRYLIKTRGQQVTLSCSPISGHRSVSWYQQTPGQGLQFLFEYFSETQRNKGNFPGRFSGRQFSNSRSEMNVSTLELGDSALYLCASSLVGLAGNEQFFGPGTRLTVL.

CDR3 DNA: TGTGCCAGTAGTACCCGGGACAGTTACGAGCAGTACTTC. This sequence encodes CASSTRDSYEQYF. The chain joins TRBV19 to TRBJ2-7, with 7 bases that match TRBD1. V was clipped by 4 bases and J by 4 bases; unmatched bases: 4. The length of the CDR3 is 13 residues. Germline V lookup: CDR1 LNHDA, CDR2 SQIVND (reference sequence).

J is TRBJ2-3 and V is TRBV7-2; D not resolved. Germline CDR1 SGHTA, CDR2 FQGNSA. V dropped 5 bases and J dropped 3 bases, with 18 bases sitting between them. This CDR3 has 16 residues. The CDR3 DNA reads TGTGCCAGCAGCCCTCCGGGCGGAGCGCCTACAGATACGCAGTATTTT. This codes for CASSPPGGAPTDTQYF.

This chain links TRBV9 with TRBJ2-1; 8 bases match TRBD2. The germline CDR1 and CDR2 sequences are SGDLS and YYNGEE. The ends lost 6 bases at V and 8 bases at J; junction bases unmatched: 13. The CDR3 is made up of 15 amino acids. The CDR3: CASTRTGGAKDEQFF. The CDR3 DNA sequence: TGTGCCAGCACCCGTACGGGAGGGGCAAAAGATGAGCAGTTCTTC.

This clone has only one observation. The V gene is TRBV14, the J gene TRBJ1-5, with TRBD1 as a possible D gene (6 bases). Trimming removed 3 bases at V and 7 bases at J, with 13 bases between. This CDR3 has 14 amino acids. Germline V gene lookup returns CDR1 SGHDN and CDR2 FVKESK. The chain's CDR3 is CASSQGGGGQPQHF. In DNA, the CDR3 is TGTGCCAGCAGCCAGGGAGGGGGAGGACAGCCCCAGCATTTT.

The chain recombines TRBV10-3 with TRBJ2-1; the match to TRBD1 covers 8 bases. CDR1 is ENHRY, CDR2 SYGVKD, per germline. Losses at the gene ends were 4 bases for V and 5 bases for J; bases not matched to a gene: 7. The CDR3 has 15 residues. CDR3 protein: CAISGRTGTDNEQFF. DNA of the CDR3: TGTGCCATCAGTGGTAGGACAGGGACGGACAATGAGCAGTTCTTC.

J is TRBJ1-6 and V is TRBV5-1; 12 bases match TRBD1. The junction had 2 bases not matched to a gene; V was cut back by 3 bases and J by 10 bases. The CDR3 totals 14 residues. The germline V gene has CDR1 SGHRS and CDR2 YFSETQ. The CDR3 reads CASSWDRGQSPLHF. Written as DNA, the CDR3 is TGCGCCAGCAGCTGGGACAGGGGGCAATCACCCCTCCACTTT.

This clone has just a few counts. The chain carries TRBV6-5 and TRBJ1-3; D remains unclear. The V end lost 6 bases, the J end lost 2 bases, and 11 bases lay between the germline ends. CDR3 length: 14 residues. The germline gives CDR1 MNHEY, CDR2 SVGAGI. CDR3 residues: CASSAGGPGNTIYF. The CDR3 region has the DNA TGTGCCAGCAGCGCCGGAGGCCCTGGAAACACCATATATTTT.

This clone was seen only once. V gene TRBV4-1 combines with J gene TRBJ2-5; a weak D match, TRBD1 (6 bases). Germline V lookup: CDR1 MGHRA, CDR2 YSYEKL. V gave up 7 bases and J gave up 3 bases, with 15 bases separating them. The length of the CDR3 is 14 residues. The DNA of the CDR3 is TGCGCCAGCAACCGGGACATAGGGAAAGAGACCCAGTACTTC. Protein product: CASNRDIGKETQYF.

This clone occurred once. The V gene is TRBV13, the J gene TRBJ1-5; D is uncertain. The CDR3 totals 18 residues. The V end lost 3 bases, the J end lost 1 base, and 19 bases lay between the germline ends. The germline V gene has CDR1 PRHDT and CDR2 FYEKMQ (reference sequence). The CDR3 DNA is TGTGCCAGCAGCTTCTACCCCCCAACACGGTACAGCAATCAGCCCCAGCATTTT. Amino acids: CASSFYPPTRYSNQPQHF.

The rearrangement uses TRBV7-2 and TRBJ2-7; the match to TRBD2 covers 10 bases. The trim removed 3 bases at V and 3 bases at J, leaving 5 bases unmatched. The CDR3 sequence is 15 residues long. Germline values: CDR1 SGHTA, CDR2 FQGNSA. The CDR3 sequence is CASSLGTSAFYEQYF. The CDR3 region has the DNA TGTGCCAGCAGCTTGGGGACTAGCGCGTTCTACGAGCAGTACTTC.

V usage is TRBV7-2 and J usage is TRBJ2-5, with TRBD2 identical over 7 bases. This CDR3 is built from 16 residues. CDR1 SGHTA and CDR2 FQGNSA come from the germline V gene. V dropped 2 bases and J dropped 2; count of bases not matched to a gene: 8. In DNA, the CDR3 is TGTGCCAGCAGCTTAAGCAGCGGGATGATACAAGAGACCCAGTACTTC. Its translation: CASSLSSGMIQETQYF.

This clone has just one count. The genes are TRBV4-2 and TRBJ2-1; D is ambiguous. Germline V gives CDR1 LGHNA, CDR2 YNFKEQ. The V and J ends lost 5 bases and 4 bases respectively, with 12 bases between them. CDR3 size: 14 residues. The DNA of the CDR3 is TGTGCCAGCAGCTCTCCCCAGGTATACAATGAGCAGTTCTTC. Translated: CASSSPQVYNEQFF.

The chain joins TRBV5-1 to TRBJ2-6; D uncertain. V dropped 0 bases and J dropped 0 bases, with 7 bases sitting between them. Germline V gene data show CDR1 as SGHRS and CDR2 as YFSETQ. The CDR3 length is 16 residues. The CDR3 protein is CASSLVENSGANVLTF. As DNA, the CDR3 is TGCGCCAGCAGCTTGGTTGAGAACTCTGGGGCCAACGTCCTGACTTTC.

This clone was recorded a few times. The chain combines TRBV2 with TRBJ2-1; tentative D call: TRBD1 (6 bases). The CDR3 is made up of 15 amino acids. V was shortened by 5 bases and J by 3 bases, with 14 bases between the two germline ends. The V gene's germline CDR1 is SNHLY and CDR2 FYNNEI. CDR3 nucleotides: TGTGCCAGCAGTACCCGGGACATAGGCTACAATGAGCAGTTCTTC. Amino acid sequence: CASSTRDIGYNEQFF.

The V call is TRBV4-2, the J call TRBJ1-3; no firm D call. The germline CDR1 and CDR2 sequences are LGHNA and YNFKEQ. The CDR3 is 14 residues long. The V and J ends lost 0 bases and 10 bases respectively, with 13 bases between them. The CDR3 sequence is CASSQDGPGETIYF. In nucleotides, the CDR3 is TGTGCCAGCAGCCAAGATGGCCCTGGAGAAACCATATATTTT.